This entry is about one T cell receptor (beta chain). The data derive from a study of blood T cell repertoires in COVID-19. Study background: Both acute and convalescent COVID-19 samples were obtained from the United States, Italy and Spain. T cells, B-cell-depleted T cells, or PBMCs supplied cDNA or gDNA.

Per the original methods: Estimation of nucleated cell counts relied on the amplification of reference gene primers. Measured with immunoSEQ multiplex PCR; TCRdb has only the in-frame clones, and not every one. Clone size and the V and J calls come from that table; the DNA yielded D and trimming. The sample shows over 200,000 clones, roughly 90% of them seen only once. Seattle participants joined during active infection and were tracked over time. CDR1 and CDR2 from the germline V gene are MNHNY and SVGAGI (reference sequence). The V end lost 6 bases, the J end lost 3 bases, and 12 bases lay between the germline ends. This CDR3 contains 13 residues.

The chain joins TRBV6-6 to TRBJ2-7, with D perhaps TRBD2 (6 bases). This TCR derives from a man between 60 and 70 years old with COVID-19, enrolled during active disease. Sequenced: peripheral blood. The CDR3, as DNA: TGTGCCAGCAGACTAGCCCCTGACTACGAGCAGTACTTC. Its translation is CASRLAPDYEQYF.